The sequence of this TCR beta chain was determined in a study of cytotoxic CD8 clonotypes in ibrutinib-treated CLL. In the study overall: The patients, some 12 relapsed/refractory and 15 treatment-naive, included about 18 who were IGHV unmutated. Whole-study findings and limits: A difference in sampling times existed between sustained-remission and progressing patients. Baseline clonality, above age-matched healthy donor levels, tracked circulating CD8+ T-cell counts.

As concerns this clone: Its antigen is as yet unknown.

The germline CDR1 and CDR2 sequences are SGHAT and FQNNGV. The ends were cut back, 0 bases at V and 3 bases at J, with 3 bases in the middle. CDR3 size: 12 residues. Clones were read by immunoSEQ multiplex PCR, and TCRdb kept only the in-frame ones, dropping some. This sample has 330,000 or so clones, with 67% found just once. The material was PBMCs, obtained after 36 months of ibrutinib treatment. The receptor was derived from a human donor with chronic lymphocytic leukemia. The chain employs TRBV11-2 and TRBJ2-7; no clear D gene. CDR3 sequence: CASSLEHYEQYF. The CDR3, as DNA: TGTGCCAGCAGCTTAGAACACTACGAGCAGTACTTC.